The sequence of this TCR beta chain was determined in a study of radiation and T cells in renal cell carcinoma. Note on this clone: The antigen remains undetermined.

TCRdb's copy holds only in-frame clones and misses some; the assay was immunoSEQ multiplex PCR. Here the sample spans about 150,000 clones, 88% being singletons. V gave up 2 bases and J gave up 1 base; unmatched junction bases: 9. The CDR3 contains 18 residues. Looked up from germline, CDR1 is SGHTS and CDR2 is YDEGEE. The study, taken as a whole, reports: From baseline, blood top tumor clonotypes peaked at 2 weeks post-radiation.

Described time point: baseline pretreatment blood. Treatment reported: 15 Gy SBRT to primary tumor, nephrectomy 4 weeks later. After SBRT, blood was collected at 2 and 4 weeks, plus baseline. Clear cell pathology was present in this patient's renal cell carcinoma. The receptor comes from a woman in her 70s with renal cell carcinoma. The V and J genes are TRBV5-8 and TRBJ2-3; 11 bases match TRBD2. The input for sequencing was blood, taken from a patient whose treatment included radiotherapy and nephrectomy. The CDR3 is CASSFRLSGGAGTDTQYF. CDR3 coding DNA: TGTGCCAGCAGCTTCCGCCTTAGCGGGGGGGCCGGCACAGATACGCAGTATTTT.